The 30 T cell receptor beta chains below come from one sample, sequenced in a study of T-cell memory formation after mild COVID-19. TCRdb reanalysed the 5' RACE reads using MiXCR and keeps one entry per CDR3 protein. There are hundreds of thousands of distinct CDR3 sequences in the sample; roughly an eighth occur only once, and over 20% lies in the top ten. Sequenced material: PBMCs or a T cell subset sorted from them (not recorded which). The source of these receptors is a man aged 18 to 35 who had mild COVID-19 (a few samples of this study predate the infection). Cell type and time point are not known.

This clonotype has more than one count but fewer than ten. CDR3: CASSHLRYHGTDTQYF. The CDR3 nucleotides are TGTGCCAGCAGCCATCTTCGGTATCACGGCACAGATACGCAGTATTTT. The rearrangement links TRBV14 to TRBJ2-3; D is uncertain. The germline V and J ends were trimmed by 3 bases and 1 base, with 14 bases remaining between them. This CDR3 comprises 16 residues. The germline gives CDR1 SGHDN, CDR2 FVKESK.

This clonotype was found a few times. The chain carries TRBV4-3 and TRBJ2-6; 8 bases match TRBD1. Germline lookup yields CDR1 LGHNA and CDR2 YSLEER. The CDR3 is 17 residues long. J lost 1 base, V lost 4 bases, and 6 bases had no gene match. This CDR3 is CASSPGTGESGANVLTF. In DNA form, the CDR3 reads TGCGCCAGCAGCCCCGGGACAGGCGAGTCTGGGGCCAACGTCCTGACTTTC.

The sample holds many counts of this clonotype. In DNA form, the CDR3 reads TGTGCCAGCAGCCCCTACGTAGCGGGGGGGGGTGAGCAGTTCTTC. This codes for CASSPYVAGGGEQFF. V usage is TRBV9 and J usage is TRBJ2-1; TRBD2 agrees at 11 bases. The J segment lost 9 bases and the V segment lost 4 bases, leaving 9 bases of the junction unmatched. Germline assignment: CDR1 SGDLS and CDR2 YYNGEE. This CDR3 region has 15 residues.

This clonotype occurred many times. The rearrangement links TRBV7-2 to TRBJ2-1, with D tentatively TRBD1 (6 bases). The V gene lost 3 bases and the J gene lost 10 bases, with 10 bases spanning the gap. Germline V lookup: CDR1 SGHTA, CDR2 FQGNSA. The CDR3 is made up of 12 amino acids. The CDR3 is CASSFWGREQFF. The CDR3, as DNA: TGTGCCAGCAGCTTCTGGGGGCGCGAGCAGTTCTTC.

This clonotype has a count of ten or more. The DNA of the CDR3 is TGCGCCAGCAGCTCGATTCCCGCCCATGAGCAGTTCTTC. It codes for CASSSIPAHEQFF. The chain employs TRBV5-1 and TRBJ2-1; D gene unclear. The CDR3 is 13 amino acids. The germline gives CDR1 SGHRS, CDR2 YFSETQ. Trimming pared 3 bases from V and 8 bases from J, leaving 12 bases between.

This clonotype was observed at least ten times. The chain employs TRBV12-3 or TRBV12-4 and TRBJ1-1; maybe TRBD1 (5 bases). V lost 5 bases, J lost 3 bases, and 10 bases lay in between. There are 13 residues in the CDR3. The CDR3 loop reads CASSGSGDTEAFF. In nucleotides, the CDR3 is TGTGCCAGCAGTGGATCGGGGGACACTGAAGCTTTCTTT.

In this sample, this clonotype turned up many times. The chain couples TRBV20-1 to TRBJ2-3, with 9 bases lining up with TRBD2. This CDR3 region has 14 residues. Germline CDR1 reads DFQATT; CDR2 reads SNEGSKA (reference sequence). Trimming took 6 bases from V and 2 from J; bases not matched to a gene: 6. CDR3 coding DNA: TGCAGTGCCCCGACTAGCGGCCTCACAGATACGCAGTATTTT. Translated: CSAPTSGLTDTQYF.

This clonotype was recorded a few times. The chain employs TRBV6-6 and TRBJ1-6, with D possibly matching TRBD1 (5 bases). Between the trimmed V and J ends, which lost 2 bases and 14 bases, there was a span of 19 bases. The CDR3 consists of 15 residues. Germline CDR1 is MNHNY and CDR2 is SVGAGI (reference sequence). In nucleotides, the CDR3 is TGTGCCAGCAGTTACCCGGTCGGGGCTCGTTTGTCCCTCCACTTT. Protein sequence: CASSYPVGARLSLHF.

This clonotype was counted a few times. V gene TRBV6-5 combines with J gene TRBJ1-3; the D is unclear. CDR3 length: 14 amino acids. Per the germline V gene, CDR1 is MNHEY and CDR2 is SVGAGI. The V gene lost 6 bases and the J gene lost 4 bases, with 13 bases spanning the gap. Here the CDR3 DNA reads TGTGCCAGCAGCCAGAACCTCGGGGGAAACACCATATATTTT. Translation gives CASSQNLGGNTIYF.

The J gene is TRBJ2-7, the V gene TRBV9; weak D call: TRBD2 (6 bases). Trimming took 5 bases from V and 3 from J, leaving 18 bases between them. This CDR3 spans 15 amino acids. Looked up from germline, CDR1 is SGDLS and CDR2 is YYNGEE. CDR3 DNA sequence: TGTGCCAGCAGGCACTTCCCCGGGACTCGCTACGAGCAGTACGTC. This encodes CASRHFPGTRYEQYV.

This clonotype was counted between two and nine times. The gene calls are TRBV5-1 and TRBJ1-1, with D unclear. From germline, CDR1 is SGHRS and CDR2 YFSETQ. The CDR3 is 15 residues long. Trimming pared 1 base from V and 4 bases from J, leaving 14 bases between. CDR3 loop: CASSLSVSWGTEAFF. CDR3 DNA sequence: TGCGCCAGCAGCTTGTCCGTGAGTTGGGGCACTGAAGCTTTCTTT. The whole variable domain, filled in from reference TRBV5-1 and TRBJ1-1, reads KAGVTQTPRYLIKTRGQQVTLSCSPISGHRSVSWYQQTPGQGLQFLFEYFSETQRNKGNFPGRFSGRQFSNSRSEMNVSTLELGDSALYLCASSLSVSWGTEAFFGQGTRLTVV.

This chain uses TRBV7-2 with TRBJ2-1; 8 nucleotides match TRBD2. The CDR3 totals 15 residues. The V segment lost 3 bases and the J segment 4 bases; nucleotides outside the gene matches: 5. Germline V gene sequence: CDR1 SGHTA, CDR2 FQGNSA. The CDR3 here is CASSLAGTRYNEQFF. The CDR3 DNA follows: TGTGCCAGCAGCTTGGCCGGGACTAGATACAATGAGCAGTTCTTC.

This clonotype came up once. A much larger clone lies a single base off, so this may be a read error. The chain uses TRBV7-9 and TRBJ1-6; no reliable D call. There are 12 residues in the CDR3. The germline CDR1 and CDR2 sequences are SEHNR and FQNEAQ (reference sequence). The germline V and J ends were trimmed by 2 bases and 8 bases, with 4 bases remaining between them. CDR3: CASSLMDSPLHF. CDR3 nucleotides: TGTGCCAGCAGCTTAATGGATTCACCCCTCCACTTT.

This clonotype has a count of ten or more. As DNA, the CDR3 is TGTGCCAGCAGCCCGGGGACAGGGGGCATCTACGAGCAGTACTTC. Amino acids: CASSPGTGGIYEQYF. The rearrangement links TRBV14 to TRBJ2-7; TRBD1 matches 12 bases. CDR3 length: 15 residues. Unmatched junction bases numbered 4, after V lost 4 bases and J lost 3 bases. The germline V gene has CDR1 SGHDN and CDR2 FVKESK.

This clonotype was seen ten or more times. The chain joins TRBV7-2 to TRBJ2-5; the D is unclear. CDR1 SGHTA and CDR2 FQGNSA come from the germline V gene. V was clipped by 5 bases and J by 6 bases, with 10 bases between them. The CDR3 has 12 residues. DNA of the CDR3: TGTGCCAGCAGCCCTGATTCGAAGACCCAGTACTTC. It codes for CASSPDSKTQYF.

The V and J genes are TRBV27 and TRBJ1-2; no firm D call. The CDR3 runs to 15 residues. Trimming took off 6 bases at V and 5 bases at J, with 19 bases between the two ends. Germline loops: CDR1 MNHEY, CDR2 SMNVEV (reference sequence). CDR3 in amino acids: CASSSPFRGSYGYTF. For the CDR3, the DNA is TGTGCCAGCAGCTCCCCGTTCCGCGGCTCGTATGGCTACACCTTC.

The V gene is TRBV4-1, the J gene TRBJ2-3, with D hard to call. Germline-derived CDR1 and CDR2 are MGHRA and YSYEKL. V shed 0 bases and J shed 4 bases, with 11 bases lying between them. The CDR3 consists of 15 residues. The CDR3 DNA follows: TGCGCCAGCAGCCAAGAGGTGGCCCTCCCAGATACGCAGTATTTT. Translating it yields CASSQEVALPDTQYF.

The DNA of the CDR3 is TGTGCCAGCAGCTTAGGGACTAGCCGCGCAGATACGCAGTATTTT. Translation gives CASSLGTSRADTQYF. The chain couples TRBV11-2 to TRBJ2-3, with 8 bases identical to TRBD2. The CDR3 has 15 amino acids. J lost 4 bases, V lost 1 base, and 4 bases had no gene match. CDR1 SGHAT and CDR2 FQNNGV come from the germline V gene. The full variable domain, with the rest looked up from reference TRBV11-2 and TRBJ2-3, is EAGVAQSPRYKIIEKRQSVAFWCNPISGHATLYWYQQILGQGPKLLIQFQNNGVVDDSQLPKDRFSAERLKGVDSTLKIQPAKLEDSAVYLCASSLGTSRADTQYFGPGTRLTVL.

The V call is TRBV4-1, the J call TRBJ2-5; no clear D. Germline V CDR1 and CDR2: MGHRA, YSYEKL. This CDR3 region has 16 residues. V shed 2 bases and J shed 1 base, with 14 bases lying between them. CDR3 sequence: CASSQPGRKAQETQYF. The CDR3 DNA is TGCGCCAGCAGCCAACCGGGCCGCAAGGCCCAAGAGACCCAGTACTTC.

CDR3 coding DNA: TGCGCCAGCAGCCAAGTGGGGGAAAGCGAGCAGTACTTC. Translating gives CASSQVGESEQYF. The chain is built from TRBV4-1 and TRBJ2-7; either TRBD1 or TRBD2 may fit D (5 bases each). This CDR3 comprises 13 residues. Germline V CDR1 and CDR2: MGHRA, YSYEKL. V lost 1 base and J 6 bases, leaving 10 bases between the germline ends.

CDR3 loop: CASSSSTHGYTF. The DNA for the CDR3 is TGTGCCAGCAGCTCCTCTACCCATGGCTACACCTTC. The chain uses TRBV11-2 and TRBJ1-2; D ambiguous. Per germline, CDR1 SGHAT and CDR2 FQNNGV. The CDR3 contains 12 residues. The V and J ends lost 4 bases and 6 bases respectively, with 9 bases between them.

This clonotype has just a few counts. This chain uses TRBV5-1 with TRBJ2-5; 11 bases map to TRBD2. Looked up from germline, CDR1 is SGHRS and CDR2 is YFSETQ. This CDR3 is 16 amino acids long. Unmatched junction bases numbered 7, after V lost 4 bases and J lost 2 bases. The CDR3, as DNA: TGCGCCAGCAGCGTCGGGACTAGCGGCCTACAAGAGACCCAGTACTTC. This translates into CASSVGTSGLQETQYF.

This clonotype was seen at least ten times. The J gene is TRBJ1-1, the V gene TRBV20-1; no definite D call. Per germline, CDR1 DFQATT and CDR2 SNEGSKA (reference sequence). V lost 7 bases, J lost 3 bases, and 15 bases lay in between. The CDR3 covers 13 residues. The CDR3 loop reads CSVQEGRDTEAFF. CDR3 coding DNA: TGCAGTGTTCAAGAGGGCCGGGACACTGAAGCTTTCTTT.

This clonotype was found a few times. The rearrangement links TRBV6-1 to TRBJ1-5; D not resolved. CDR3 size: 13 residues. The germline CDR1 and CDR2 sequences are MNHNS and SASEGT. The V gene lost 2 bases and the J gene lost 2 bases, with 4 bases spanning the gap. CDR3 bases: TGTGCCAGCAGTGAACCGGGCAATCAGCCCCAGCATTTT. Translated: CASSEPGNQPQHF.

The chain couples TRBV18 to TRBJ2-7, with 12 bases matching TRBD1. The CDR3 extends over 15 amino acids. Germline CDR1 reads KGHSH; CDR2 reads LQKENI. The V segment lost 6 bases and the J segment 3 bases; nucleotides outside the gene matches: 6. In nucleotides, the CDR3 is TGTGCCAGCTCCCCGGGACAGGGGGCCGTCTACGAGCAGTACTTC. It translates to CASSPGQGAVYEQYF.

The rearrangement links TRBV9 to TRBJ2-1; 7 bases match TRBD2. V gave up 0 bases and J gave up 7 bases; unmatched junction bases: 4. The length of the CDR3 is 14 residues. Germline CDR1 is SGDLS and CDR2 is YYNGEE. CDR3 region: CASSVAGGSNEQFF. The CDR3 bases are TGTGCCAGCAGCGTAGCCGGGGGGTCAAATGAGCAGTTCTTC.

This clonotype has at least ten counts. The chain couples TRBV18 to TRBJ2-7, with 9 positions matching TRBD1. CDR3 length: 17 amino acids. V was pared by 6 bases and J by 1 base, with 13 bases of the junction left unmatched. Germline assignment: CDR1 KGHSH and CDR2 LQKENI. CDR3 loop: CASSPPGQGLQSYEQYF. DNA of the CDR3: TGTGCCAGCTCTCCCCCGGGACAGGGTCTCCAATCCTACGAGCAGTACTTC.

Turning to this clonotype: The junction and the germline gene differ at one end; a read error may be behind it. V gene TRBV7-3 combines with J gene TRBJ2-7, with D unclear. The CDR3 covers 16 residues. CDR1 is SGHTA, CDR2 FQGTGA, per germline. In DNA, the CDR3 is TGTGCCAGCAGCCTAACTCCAGGTTATCAAGCCTACGAGCAGTACTTC. Translating gives CASSLTPGYQAYEQYF.

The chain couples TRBV7-2 to TRBJ1-5, with D maybe TRBD1 (5 bases). Germline CDR1 and CDR2: SGHTA and FQGNSA. The CDR3 is 14 amino acids. Trimming pared 3 bases from V and 7 bases from J, leaving 13 bases between. This CDR3 is CASSLGSRGQPQHF. The DNA for the CDR3 is TGTGCCAGCAGCTTGGGGTCTCGGGGGCAGCCCCAGCATTTT. The whole variable domain, remainder taken from reference TRBV7-2 and TRBJ1-5, is GAGVSQSPSNKVTEKGKDVELRCDPISGHTALYWYRQSLGQGLEFLIYFQGNSAPDKSGLPSDRFSAERTGGSVSTLTIQRTQQEDSAVYLCASSLGSRGQPQHFGDGTRLSIL.

The chain has TRBV6-2 or TRBV6-3 and TRBJ2-7; 7 nucleotides agree with TRBD1. The length of the CDR3 is 14 residues. CDR1 is MNHEY and CDR2 is SVGEGT in the germline V gene. V trimming: 6 bases; J trimming: 12 bases; junction bases outside the gene matches: 17. The CDR3 protein is CASRSGTAPPRAYF. In DNA form, the CDR3 reads TGTGCCAGCAGATCCGGGACAGCACCTCCGAGGGCGTACTTC.